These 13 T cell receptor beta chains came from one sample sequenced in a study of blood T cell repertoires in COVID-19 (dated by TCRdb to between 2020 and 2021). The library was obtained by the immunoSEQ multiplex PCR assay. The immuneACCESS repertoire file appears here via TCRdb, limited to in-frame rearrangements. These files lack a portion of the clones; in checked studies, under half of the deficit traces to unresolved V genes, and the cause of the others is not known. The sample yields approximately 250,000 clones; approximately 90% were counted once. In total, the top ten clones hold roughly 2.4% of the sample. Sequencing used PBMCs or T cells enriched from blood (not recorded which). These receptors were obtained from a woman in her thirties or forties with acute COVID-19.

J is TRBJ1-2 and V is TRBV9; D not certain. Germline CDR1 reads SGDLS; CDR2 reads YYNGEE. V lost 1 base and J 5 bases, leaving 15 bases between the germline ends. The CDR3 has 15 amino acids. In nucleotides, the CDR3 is TGTGCCAGCAGCGTATTGGGTGTCAGGTCATATGGCTACACCTTC. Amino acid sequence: CASSVLGVRSYGYTF.

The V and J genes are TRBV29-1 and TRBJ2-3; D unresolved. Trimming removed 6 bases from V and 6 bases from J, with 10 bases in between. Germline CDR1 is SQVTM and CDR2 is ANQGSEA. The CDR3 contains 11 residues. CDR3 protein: CSVTIVDTQYF. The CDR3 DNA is TGCAGCGTCACTATCGTCGATACGCAGTATTTT.

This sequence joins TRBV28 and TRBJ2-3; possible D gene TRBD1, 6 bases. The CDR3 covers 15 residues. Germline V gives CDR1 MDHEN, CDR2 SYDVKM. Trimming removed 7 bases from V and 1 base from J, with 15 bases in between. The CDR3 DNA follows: TGTGCCAGCACCCTACAGGGAACGCGCACAGATACGCAGTATTTT. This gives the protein CASTLQGTRTDTQYF.

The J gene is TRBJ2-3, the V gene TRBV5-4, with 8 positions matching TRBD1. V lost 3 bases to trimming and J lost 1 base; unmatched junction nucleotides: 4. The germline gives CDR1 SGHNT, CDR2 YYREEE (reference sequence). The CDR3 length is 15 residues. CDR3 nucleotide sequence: TGTGCCAGCAGCTCGCCGGGACAGGGCACAGATACGCAGTATTTT. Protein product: CASSSPGQGTDTQYF.

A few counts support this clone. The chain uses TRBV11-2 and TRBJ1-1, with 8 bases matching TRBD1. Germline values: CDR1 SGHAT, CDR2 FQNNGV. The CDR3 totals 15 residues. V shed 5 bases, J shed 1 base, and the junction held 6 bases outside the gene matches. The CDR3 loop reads CASSALRGRNTEAFF. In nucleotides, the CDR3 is TGTGCCAGCAGCGCCCTCAGGGGGCGGAACACTGAAGCTTTCTTT.

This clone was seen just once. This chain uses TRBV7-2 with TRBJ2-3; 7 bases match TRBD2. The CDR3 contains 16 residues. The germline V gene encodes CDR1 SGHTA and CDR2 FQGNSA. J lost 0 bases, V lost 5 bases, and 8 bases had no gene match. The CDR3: CASSGRGSGSTDTQYF. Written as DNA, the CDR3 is TGTGCCAGCAGCGGGCGGGGTAGCGGGAGCACAGATACGCAGTATTTT.

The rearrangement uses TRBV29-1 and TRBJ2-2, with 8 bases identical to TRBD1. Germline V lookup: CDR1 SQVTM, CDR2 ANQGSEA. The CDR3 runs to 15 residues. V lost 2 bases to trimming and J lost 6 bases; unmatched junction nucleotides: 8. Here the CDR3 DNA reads TGCAGCGTTGAACCCTGGGACAGGTTATCCGGGGAGCTGTTTTTT. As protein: CSVEPWDRLSGELFF.

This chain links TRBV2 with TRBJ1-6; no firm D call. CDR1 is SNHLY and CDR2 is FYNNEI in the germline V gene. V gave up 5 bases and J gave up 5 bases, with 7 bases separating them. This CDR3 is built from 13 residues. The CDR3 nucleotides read TGTGCCAGCAGTAGCCAGGATAATTCACCCCTCCACTTT. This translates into CASSSQDNSPLHF.

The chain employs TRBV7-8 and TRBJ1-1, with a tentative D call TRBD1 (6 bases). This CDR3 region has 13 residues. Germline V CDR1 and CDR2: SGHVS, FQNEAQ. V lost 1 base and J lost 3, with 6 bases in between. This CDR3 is CASSLEGDTEAFF. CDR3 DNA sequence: TGTGCCAGCAGCTTAGAGGGGGACACTGAAGCTTTCTTT.

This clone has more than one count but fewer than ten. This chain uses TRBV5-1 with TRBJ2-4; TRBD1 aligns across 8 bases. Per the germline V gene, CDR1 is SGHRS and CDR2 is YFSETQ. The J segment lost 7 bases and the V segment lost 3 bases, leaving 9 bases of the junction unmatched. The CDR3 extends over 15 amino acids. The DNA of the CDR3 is TGCGCCAGCAGCTCAGGACAGGGAATATCGAACATTCAGTACTTC. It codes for CASSSGQGISNIQYF.

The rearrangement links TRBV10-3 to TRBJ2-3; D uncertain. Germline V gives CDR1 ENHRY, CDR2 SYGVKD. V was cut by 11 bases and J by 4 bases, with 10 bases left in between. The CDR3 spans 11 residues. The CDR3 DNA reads TGTGCCTCCCGACTCTCAGATACGCAGTATTTT. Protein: CASRLSDTQYF.

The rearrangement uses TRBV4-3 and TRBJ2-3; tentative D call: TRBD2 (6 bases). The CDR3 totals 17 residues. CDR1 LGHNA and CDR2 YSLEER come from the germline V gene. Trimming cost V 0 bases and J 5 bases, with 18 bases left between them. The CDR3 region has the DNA TGCGCCAGCAGCCAAGATGGGTCGGGACTCCCTAAAGATACGCAGTATTTT. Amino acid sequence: CASSQDGSGLPKDTQYF.

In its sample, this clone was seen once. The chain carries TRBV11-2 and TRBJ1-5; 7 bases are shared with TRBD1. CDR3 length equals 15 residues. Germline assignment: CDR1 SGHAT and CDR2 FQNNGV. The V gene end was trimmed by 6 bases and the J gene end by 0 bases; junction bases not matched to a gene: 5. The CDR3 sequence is CASSMTGHSNQPQHF. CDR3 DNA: TGTGCCAGCAGTATGACAGGGCATAGCAATCAGCCCCAGCATTTT.